These 2 T cell receptor beta chains were all obtained from the same sample, sequenced in a study of PD-1 blockade in classical Hodgkin lymphoma. TCRdb's copy holds only in-frame clones and misses some; the assay was immunoSEQ multiplex PCR. This table holds approximately 22,000 clones, 60% to 75% found once. Time point here: cycle 4 day 1 (C4D1), after more than 5 weeks of nivolumab. Every single patient, without exception, relapsed after autologous stem cell transplantation, and brentuximab vedotin exposure varied. The specimen comprised peripheral blood mononuclear cells (PBMCs), sampled before the fourth cycle of nivolumab. These receptors all stem from a human donor with classical Hodgkin lymphoma.

This chain connects TRBV6-5 to TRBJ1-1; a weak D match, TRBD1 (6 bases). The CDR3 loop spans 15 amino acids. The V gene's germline CDR1 is MNHEY and CDR2 SVGAGI. Trimming took 0 bases from V and 6 from J, leaving 14 bases between them. CDR3 DNA sequence: TGTGCCAGCAGTTACTCGCAAAGGCCAGGGGCTGAAGCTTTCTTT. This codes for CASSYSQRPGAEAFF.

This clone came up once. V gene TRBV2 combines with J gene TRBJ1-5; D gene unclear. Per germline, CDR1 SNHLY and CDR2 FYNNEI. The CDR3 is 16 amino acids. V was clipped by 5 bases and J by 0 bases, with 14 bases between them. CDR3 DNA: TGTGCCAGCAGTTTGCATCCCGGGAATAGCAATCAGCCCCAGCATTTT. As protein: CASSLHPGNSNQPQHF.